This T cell receptor (beta chain) originates from a study of control samples from healthy donors and cancer patients. The V end lost 1 base, the J end lost 9 bases, and 15 bases lay between the germline ends. This CDR3 contains 14 residues. Germline values: CDR1 MGHRA, CDR2 YSYEKL. Measured with immunoSEQ multiplex PCR; TCRdb has only the in-frame clones, and not every one. The table has 170,000 or so clones, around 90% seen once. The source material was blood. The chain combines TRBV4-1 with TRBJ1-2; D is unresolved. This clonotype was obtained from a man aged 25 to 40 in good health. The CDR3, as DNA: TGCGCCAGCAGCCAAGCGGGTGCCCCTGTCCGCTACACCTTC. Translation: CASSQAGAPVRYTF.